One and the same sample provided the 6 T cell receptor beta chains below, sequenced in a study of blood T cells in healthy people across ages. Combining a sample-barcoded 5' primer with a J-beta primer mix, a second PCR ran for about 7 to 11 cycles. TCRdb used MiXCR to reprocess the 5' RACE reads, holding one entry per CDR3 protein. The sample yields about 500,000 distinct CDR3 sequences, 24% seen once. This sample also belongs to another study, concerning T cells of mothers and their children.

The specimen sequenced was blood. Every receptor here comes from a boy younger than 18 in good health.

About this clonotype: Germline and junction disagree at one end, which may indicate a read error. CDR3 region: CASGDSGTGTNEQFF. The CDR3 DNA is TGTGCCAGCGGTGACTCCGGGACAGGGACCAATGAGCAGTTCTTC. The chain couples TRBV6-4 to TRBJ2-1; TRBD1 agrees at 9 bases. Germline CDR1 is MRHNA and CDR2 is SNTAGT. The CDR3 extends over 15 amino acids.

The gene calls are TRBV20-1 and TRBJ2-5, with TRBD2 as a possible D gene (5 bases). The CDR3 sequence is 17 residues long. CDR1 is DFQATT and CDR2 is SNEGSKA in the germline V gene (reference sequence). V was pared by 0 bases and J by 2 bases, with 19 bases between. The CDR3 coding sequence is TGCAGTGCTAGAGATCGGAAACTAGTTTTTCCACAAGAGACCCAGTACTTC. Encoded protein: CSARDRKLVFPQETQYF.

The V and J genes are TRBV19 and TRBJ2-1; 10 nucleotides match TRBD2. The CDR3 contains 14 residues. Germline assignment: CDR1 LNHDA and CDR2 SQIVND (reference sequence). Trimming cost V 4 bases and J 5 bases; bases outside gene matches: 2. CDR3 DNA sequence: TGTGCCAGTAGTACCGGACTAGCGGACAATGAGCAGTTCTTC. Translated: CASSTGLADNEQFF.

Concerning this clonotype itself: One end of the junction varies from germline; a read error may be responsible. The rearrangement links TRBV12-3 or TRBV12-4 to TRBJ2-7; 7 positions agree with TRBD1. The CDR3 contains 14 residues. CDR3 region: CACSLHATGSEQYF. CDR3 DNA sequence: TGTGCCTGCAGTCTGCACGCGACAGGGAGCGAGCAGTACTTC.

The gene calls are TRBV18 and TRBJ1-1; 7 bases are shared with TRBD1. J was trimmed by 5 bases and V by 0 bases; bases with no gene match: 12. CDR3 size: 17 residues. Germline V lookup: CDR1 KGHSH, CDR2 LQKENI. CDR3 in amino acids: CASSPPQGGTLATEAFF. CDR3 nucleotide sequence: TGTGCCAGCTCACCACCGCAGGGGGGGACTTTGGCGACTGAAGCTTTCTTT.

V is TRBV29-1 and J is TRBJ1-1, with no clear D. V dropped 7 bases and J dropped 0 bases, with 9 bases sitting between them. Germline V gene data show CDR1 as SQVTM and CDR2 as ANQGSEA. CDR3 length equals 12 residues. The CDR3 DNA reads TGCAGCGCTACTGAGATGAACACTGAAGCTTTCTTT. Protein product: CSATEMNTEAFF.